This is a list of T cell receptor beta chains from one sample in a study of blood T cell repertoires in COVID-19. Clones were sequenced by immunoSEQ multiplex PCR, and TCRdb holds only the in-frame ones, with some missing. The table records about 330,000 clones, around 88% of them present only once. Sequencing was performed on peripheral blood. These receptors were obtained from a woman aged 45 to 65 with acute or convalescent COVID-19. CDR3s include the opening cysteine and the closing phenylalanine or tryptophan. Fields, in order: D gene, V gene, J gene, clone size, CDR3 DNA, CDR3 protein. D genes are given only for firm matches. The size of a clone is reported for some rows only, either as once, few or many, or as a class for expanded clones.

d_call: .; v_call: TRBV25-1; j_call: TRBJ1-2; clone_size: .; cdr3_nt: TGTGCCAGCAGCGCTCGACAGTTAGCTAACTATGGCTACACCTTC; cdr3_aa: CASSARQLANYGYTF
d_call: TRBD1; v_call: TRBV5-6; j_call: TRBJ1-1; clone_size: .; cdr3_nt: TGTGCCAGCAGCATCCGAACAGGGGGCTCGGCTTTCTTT; cdr3_aa: CASSIRTGGSAFF
d_call: TRBD1; v_call: TRBV7-9; j_call: TRBJ1-5; clone_size: few; cdr3_nt: TGTGCCAGCAGCTGGACAGGGGCCGGGATGCCCCAGCATTTT; cdr3_aa: CASSWTGAGMPQHF
d_call: .; v_call: TRBV20-1; j_call: TRBJ2-5; clone_size: .; cdr3_nt: TGCAGTGCGCAGGAGACCCAGTACTTC; cdr3_aa: CSAQETQYF
d_call: TRBD1; v_call: TRBV19; j_call: TRBJ2-1; clone_size: .; cdr3_nt: TGTGCCAGTAGTATGGGACAGTACAATGAGCAGTTCTTC; cdr3_aa: CASSMGQYNEQFF
d_call: TRBD1; v_call: TRBV7-9; j_call: TRBJ2-5; clone_size: .; cdr3_nt: TGTGCCAGCAGCGCTGACAGGGGAGGAAGAGAGACCCAGTACTTC; cdr3_aa: CASSADRGGRETQYF
d_call: .; v_call: TRBV9; j_call: TRBJ2-7; clone_size: once; cdr3_nt: TGTGCCAGCAGCGTAGCGGGGGCGGGAGTCTACGAGCAGTACTTC; cdr3_aa: CASSVAGAGVYEQYF
d_call: .; v_call: TRBV18; j_call: TRBJ1-1; clone_size: .; cdr3_nt: TGTGCCAGCTCACCATTATCCCACAGGGAGCCGAACACTGAAGCTTTCTTT; cdr3_aa: CASSPLSHREPNTEAFF
d_call: .; v_call: TRBV7-2; j_call: TRBJ2-1; clone_size: .; cdr3_nt: TGTGCCAGCAGCGCCCGTGTGGACTGGAGTCAGTTCTTC; cdr3_aa: CASSARVDWSQFF
d_call: .; v_call: TRBV6-2/TRBV6-3; j_call: TRBJ1-5; clone_size: .; cdr3_nt: TGTGCCAGCAGTTTGACAGTGGGCAATCAGCCCCAGCATTTT; cdr3_aa: CASSLTVGNQPQHF
d_call: TRBD1; v_call: TRBV28; j_call: TRBJ1-4; clone_size: few; cdr3_nt: TGTGCCAGCAGTCTACTCTTCGGGACAGGGGGCGGCGATGAAAAACTGTTTTTT; cdr3_aa: CASSLLFGTGGGDEKLFF
d_call: TRBD2; v_call: TRBV29-1; j_call: TRBJ2-3; clone_size: .; cdr3_nt: TGCAGCGTCGGGACTAGCGGGAGCGCAGATACGCAGTATTTT; cdr3_aa: CSVGTSGSADTQYF
d_call: TRBD2; v_call: TRBV3-1/TRBV3-2; j_call: TRBJ2-3; clone_size: .; cdr3_nt: TGTGCCAGCAGCCATAGATCTAGCGGGAGGTTCACAGATACGCAGTATTTT; cdr3_aa: CASSHRSSGRFTDTQYF
d_call: .; v_call: TRBV20-1; j_call: TRBJ2-1; clone_size: .; cdr3_nt: TGCAGTGCTAGTTGGCGGTACAATGAGCAGTTCTTC; cdr3_aa: CSASWRYNEQFF
d_call: TRBD1; v_call: TRBV20-1; j_call: TRBJ1-1; clone_size: once; cdr3_nt: TGCAGGGGACAGGGAGAAGCTTTCTTT; cdr3_aa: CRGQGEAFF
d_call: TRBD2; v_call: TRBV6-5; j_call: TRBJ2-1; clone_size: .; cdr3_nt: TGTGCCAGCAGTTTGGCGGGAGGCTACAATGAGCAGTTCTTC; cdr3_aa: CASSLAGGYNEQFF
d_call: TRBD1; v_call: TRBV5-1; j_call: TRBJ2-3; clone_size: .; cdr3_nt: TGCGCCAGCAGCCCGGGACAGTCTAGCACAGATACGCAGTATTTT; cdr3_aa: CASSPGQSSTDTQYF
d_call: TRBD2; v_call: TRBV6-1; j_call: TRBJ2-3; clone_size: .; cdr3_nt: TGTGCCAGCAGTGAGGGACTAGCGGAGTTCACAGATACGCAGTATTTT; cdr3_aa: CASSEGLAEFTDTQYF
d_call: TRBD2; v_call: TRBV5-4; j_call: TRBJ2-3; clone_size: .; cdr3_nt: TGTGCCAGCAGCCCAACTAGCGGGAGCACAGATACGCAGTATTTT; cdr3_aa: CASSPTSGSTDTQYF
d_call: TRBD2; v_call: TRBV24-1; j_call: TRBJ2-1; clone_size: .; cdr3_nt: TGTGCCACCAGTGACCCGACTAGCGGGAGGGACAATGAGCAGTTCTTC; cdr3_aa: CATSDPTSGRDNEQFF
d_call: .; v_call: TRBV7-3; j_call: TRBJ2-2; clone_size: .; cdr3_nt: TGTGCCAGCAGCCCTAACGGGAACACCGGGGAGCTGTTTTTT; cdr3_aa: CASSPNGNTGELFF
d_call: .; v_call: TRBV7-2; j_call: TRBJ1-2; clone_size: .; cdr3_nt: TGTGCCAGCAGCTTGGGGGGGCCGGCAAACTATGGCTACACCTTC; cdr3_aa: CASSLGGPANYGYTF
d_call: .; v_call: TRBV2; j_call: TRBJ2-7; clone_size: .; cdr3_nt: TGTGCCAGCAGTGAAACGACAGTCTCCTACGAGCAGTACTTC; cdr3_aa: CASSETTVSYEQYF
d_call: TRBD1; v_call: TRBV27; j_call: TRBJ1-4; clone_size: .; cdr3_nt: TGTGCCAGCAGTAATAGAGACAGGGGGCCTAATGAAAAACTGTTTTTT; cdr3_aa: CASSNRDRGPNEKLFF
d_call: .; v_call: TRBV6-5; j_call: TRBJ2-7; clone_size: .; cdr3_nt: TGTGCCAGCAGTTACTCGGGCAGATCTTCCTACGAGCAGTACTTC; cdr3_aa: CASSYSGRSSYEQYF
d_call: .; v_call: TRBV18; j_call: TRBJ2-2; clone_size: .; cdr3_nt: TGTGCCAGCTCACCGGCAAACACCGGGGAGCTGTTTTTT; cdr3_aa: CASSPANTGELFF
d_call: .; v_call: TRBV7-2; j_call: TRBJ2-3; clone_size: .; cdr3_nt: TGTGCCAGCAGCTTAAATCCAACAGGAAATACGCAGTATTTT; cdr3_aa: CASSLNPTGNTQYF
d_call: TRBD1; v_call: TRBV18; j_call: TRBJ1-1; clone_size: .; cdr3_nt: TGTGCCAGCTCACCACTTCAGGGGGCGGGCACTGAAGCTTTCTTT; cdr3_aa: CASSPLQGAGTEAFF
d_call: TRBD1; v_call: TRBV28; j_call: TRBJ1-4; clone_size: .; cdr3_nt: TGTGCCAGCAAGTTTGGGGGCGGGACAGGTCATAATGAAAAACTGTTTTTT; cdr3_aa: CASKFGGGTGHNEKLFF
d_call: TRBD1; v_call: TRBV7-9; j_call: TRBJ1-3; clone_size: .; cdr3_nt: TGTGCCAGCAGCTATCAGGGGGCGCGGGGAAACACCATATATTTT; cdr3_aa: CASSYQGARGNTIYF
d_call: TRBD2; v_call: TRBV5-1; j_call: TRBJ2-6; clone_size: .; cdr3_nt: TGCGCCAGCAGCCCCCTAGGACTAGCGGGAGCTGGGGCCAACGTCCTGACTTTC; cdr3_aa: CASSPLGLAGAGANVLTF
d_call: TRBD2; v_call: TRBV5-4; j_call: TRBJ2-3; clone_size: .; cdr3_nt: TGTGCCAGCAGCTTTAGCGGGAGGACGACAGATACGCAGTATTTT; cdr3_aa: CASSFSGRTTDTQYF
d_call: TRBD2; v_call: TRBV4-3; j_call: TRBJ2-3; clone_size: .; cdr3_nt: TGCGCCAGCAGCCAAGATTGGGCCTCGGGGGGGGATACGCAGTATTTT; cdr3_aa: CASSQDWASGGDTQYF
d_call: TRBD1; v_call: TRBV19; j_call: TRBJ2-3; clone_size: .; cdr3_nt: TGTGCCAGTAGTCCCCGGGACAGGGCGGCAGATACGCAGTATTTT; cdr3_aa: CASSPRDRAADTQYF
d_call: TRBD2; v_call: TRBV7-9; j_call: TRBJ2-7; clone_size: .; cdr3_nt: TGTGCCAGCAGTCCGGGACTAGCGGACTACGAGCAGTACTTC; cdr3_aa: CASSPGLADYEQYF
d_call: .; v_call: TRBV5-6; j_call: TRBJ1-2; clone_size: .; cdr3_nt: TGTGCCAGCAGCCATGTGGGGGGACTAGTTAACTATGGCTACACCTTC; cdr3_aa: CASSHVGGLVNYGYTF
d_call: .; v_call: TRBV18; j_call: TRBJ1-6; clone_size: .; cdr3_nt: TGTGCCAGCTCACCATCCGGGACTGCCTATAATTCACCCCTCCACTTT; cdr3_aa: CASSPSGTAYNSPLHF
d_call: TRBD2; v_call: TRBV5-1; j_call: TRBJ2-1; clone_size: .; cdr3_nt: TGCGCCAGCAGCTCGTCTGGGACTAGCGACTACAATGAGCAGTTCTTC; cdr3_aa: CASSSSGTSDYNEQFF
d_call: .; v_call: TRBV3-1/TRBV3-2; j_call: TRBJ1-4; clone_size: .; cdr3_nt: TGTGCCAGCAGCCAAGTCGGCAGGGAAAAACTGTTTTTT; cdr3_aa: CASSQVGREKLFF
d_call: TRBD1; v_call: TRBV7-9; j_call: TRBJ1-4; clone_size: .; cdr3_nt: TGTGCCAGCAGCTTAAGCCCAGACAGGGGAGAAAAACTGTTTTTT; cdr3_aa: CASSLSPDRGEKLFF
d_call: .; v_call: TRBV27; j_call: TRBJ2-3; clone_size: .; cdr3_nt: TGTGCCAGCAGTACGGGGGACAGCACAGATACGCAGTATTTT; cdr3_aa: CASSTGDSTDTQYF
d_call: .; v_call: TRBV27; j_call: TRBJ1-5; clone_size: .; cdr3_nt: TGTGCCAGCAGTCCGCAGGGTGGGGATCAGCCCCAGCATTTT; cdr3_aa: CASSPQGGDQPQHF
d_call: TRBD1; v_call: TRBV2; j_call: TRBJ2-7; clone_size: few; cdr3_nt: TGTGCCAGCAGTGGACAGGGGAGCTCCTACGAGCAGTACTTC; cdr3_aa: CASSGQGSSYEQYF